These T cell receptor beta chains were read from a single sample in a study of blood T cells in healthy people across ages. MiXCR, applied by TCRdb to the 5' RACE reads, yields one record per CDR3 protein. Of fewer than 900,000 distinct CDR3 sequences in the sample, 35% to 45% were seen once. The specimen was blood. The receptors here all came from an older woman in good health. CDR3s include the opening cysteine and the closing phenylalanine or tryptophan. Each record gives: J gene, clone size, V gene, D gene, CDR3 protein, CDR3 DNA. A D gene is named only where the DNA matches it firmly. Not all rows give a size; the values are once, few, many and, for expanded clones, a class.

>TRBJ2-7|NA|TRBV20-1|NA
CSATVILSSYEQYF
TGCAGTGCTACGGTTATACTAAGCTCCTACGAGCAGTACTTC
>TRBJ1-6|NA|TRBV6-6|NA
CASSPLSGNSPLHF
TGTGCCAGCAGTCCCTTGAGTGGGAATTCACCCCTCCACTTT
>TRBJ1-2|few|TRBV9|NA
CASSVADSTRTYGYTF
TGTGCCAGCAGCGTAGCCGACAGTACCAGAACCTATGGCTACACCTTC
>TRBJ2-1|NA|TRBV19|NA
CASTTQGQASYNEQFF
TGTGCCAGCACAACCCAGGGTCAGGCGTCCTACAATGAGCAGTTCTTC
>TRBJ2-7|many|TRBV18|TRBD1
CASSPGTGPYEQYF
TGCGCCAGCAGCCCGGGGACAGGCCCCTACGAGCAGTACTTC
>TRBJ2-3|NA|TRBV7-2|NA
CASSHIGGPRLAGTDTQYF
TGTGCCAGCAGCCATATCGGGGGGCCTCGTCTTGCAGGCACAGATACGCAGTATTTT
>TRBJ2-7|many|TRBV7-2|NA
CASSLAGSGVSDEQYF
TGTGCCAGCAGCTTAGCTGGTTCGGGGGTATCCGACGAGCAGTACTTC
>TRBJ2-6|NA|TRBV15|TRBD1
CATSRAYRRGPGANVLTF
TGTGCCACCAGCAGAGCATATCGCAGGGGGCCAGGGGCCAACGTCCTGACTTTC
>TRBJ2-1|NA|TRBV18|NA
CASSPPGLDYNEQFF
TGTGCCAGCTCACCACCGGGACTCGACTACAATGAGCAGTTCTTC
>TRBJ1-2|many|TRBV7-2|NA
CASSPSTGPWGYTF
TGTGCCAGCAGCCCGTCGACAGGACCTTGGGGCTACACCTTC
>TRBJ1-1|NA|TRBV5-1|NA
CASSTSQGRSTEAFF
TGCGCCAGCAGCACCTCCCAGGGAAGGAGCACTGAAGCTTTCTTT
>TRBJ2-4|NA|TRBV6-1|NA
CASRPSSPLTKNIQYF
TGTGCCAGCAGGCCCTCGTCCCCCTTAACCAAAAACATTCAGTACTTC
>TRBJ1-2|many|TRBV28|NA
CASSFGWGIDGYTF
TGTGCCAGCAGTTTTGGTTGGGGAATAGATGGCTACACCTTC
>TRBJ1-1|few|TRBV28|TRBD1
CASSPRQGATEAFF
TGTGCCAGCAGTCCCCGACAGGGGGCGACTGAAGCTTTCTTT
>TRBJ2-5|many|TRBV29-1|NA
CSVVGDWKAQETQYF
TGCAGCGTTGTGGGGGACTGGAAGGCCCAAGAGACCCAGTACTTC
>TRBJ1-4|few|TRBV25-1|NA
CASSEYGGTDEKLFF
TGTGCCAGCAGTGAATATGGCGGGACGGATGAAAAACTGTTTTTT
>TRBJ2-3|NA|TRBV7-9|TRBD1
CASPNTGTDPCGQYF
TGTGCCAGCCCGAACACCGGGACAGATCCTTGCGGGCAGTATTTT
>TRBJ1-5|NA|TRBV7-6|NA
CASSLESGVSQPQHF
TGTGCCAGCTCATTGGAGTCAGGGGTGAGTCAGCCCCAGCATTTT
>TRBJ1-2|few|TRBV28|NA
CASSSQRIYGYTF
TGTGCCAGCAGTTCCCAGCGCATTTATGGCTACACCTTC
>TRBJ2-6|many|TRBV29-1|NA
CSVNLGFSGANVLTF
TGCAGCGTTAATCTGGGGTTCTCTGGGGCCAACGTCCTGACTTTC
>TRBJ2-5|NA|TRBV20-1|NA
CSAKAGGAGETQYF
TGCAGTGCTAAGGCAGGTGGGGCCGGGGAGACCCAGTACTTC
>TRBJ2-3|few|TRBV6-1|TRBD2
CASSGRGTSASDTQYF
TGTGCCAGCAGCGGGAGGGGGACTAGCGCGTCAGATACGCAGTATTTT
>TRBJ2-5|NA|TRBV7-3|NA
CASSRGQSETQYF
TGTGCCAGCAGCAGAGGACAGTCGGAGACCCAGTACTTC
>TRBJ2-1|NA|TRBV6-1|TRBD1
CASRDRGFREQFF
TGTGCCAGCAGGGACAGGGGATTTCGCGAGCAGTTCTTC
>TRBJ1-1|NA|TRBV6-5|NA
CASLGSTEAFF
TGTGCCAGCTTGGGGTCCACTGAAGCTTTCTTT
>TRBJ1-5|NA|TRBV12-3/TRBV12-4|TRBD1
CASSTRDRGLNQPQHF
TGTGCCAGCAGCACCCGGGACAGGGGGCTCAATCAGCCCCAGCATTTT
>TRBJ2-3|NA|TRBV20-1|NA
CSARSAGRADTQYF
TGCAGTGCCCGGTCCGCAGGGCGTGCAGATACGCAGTATTTT
>TRBJ2-1|NA|TRBV5-1|TRBD1
CASSGGQGRVNEQFF
TGCGCCAGCAGCGGAGGACAGGGGAGGGTCAATGAGCAGTTCTTC
>TRBJ2-3|few|TRBV20-1|TRBD2
CSARRSSGGALDTQYF
TGCAGTGCTAGAAGGTCTAGCGGGGGGGCCCTAGATACGCAGTATTTT
>TRBJ2-2|NA|TRBV29-1|NA
CSATRLTGELFF
TGCAGCGCCACTCGGTTGACCGGGGAGCTGTTTTTT
>TRBJ2-7|NA|TRBV7-2|NA
CASSLDVREQYF
TGTGCCAGCAGCTTGGACGTTCGCGAGCAGTACTTC
>TRBJ2-5|few|TRBV10-1|NA
CASSDGIRQETQYF
TGCGCCAGCAGCGACGGTATAAGGCAAGAGACCCAGTACTTC